The sample holds a few counts of the clone carrying this T cell receptor (beta chain). These data belong to a study of blood T cell repertoires in COVID-19. Whole-study context: The United States, Italy and Spain provided the acute and convalescent COVID-19 samples.

From germline, CDR1 is SGHRS and CDR2 YFSETQ. This CDR3 has 15 amino acids. V was pared by 0 bases and J by 8 bases, with 17 bases between. Measured with immunoSEQ multiplex PCR; TCRdb has only the in-frame clones, and not every one. The profile shows 300,000 to 400,000 clones, 80% to 90% of them singletons. Sequenced sample: PBMCs or T cells enriched from blood (not recorded which). The clonotype was recovered from a man in his late teens or twenties who had recovered from COVID-19. The chain combines TRBV5-1 with TRBJ1-1; maybe TRBD1 (6 bases). The chain's CDR3 is CASSLVIGTGTEAFF. In DNA, the CDR3 is TGCGCCAGCAGCTTGGTAATTGGAACCGGGACAGAAGCTTTCTTT.